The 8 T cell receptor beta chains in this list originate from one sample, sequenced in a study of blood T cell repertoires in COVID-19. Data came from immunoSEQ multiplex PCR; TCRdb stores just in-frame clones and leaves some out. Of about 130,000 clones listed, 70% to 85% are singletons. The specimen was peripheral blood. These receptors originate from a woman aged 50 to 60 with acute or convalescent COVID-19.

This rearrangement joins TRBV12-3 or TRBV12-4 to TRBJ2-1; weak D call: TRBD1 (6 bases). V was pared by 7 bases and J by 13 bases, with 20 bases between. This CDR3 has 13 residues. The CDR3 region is CASTTDRSKSQFF. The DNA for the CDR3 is TGTGCCAGCACTACGGACAGAAGCAAGAGCCAGTTCTTC.

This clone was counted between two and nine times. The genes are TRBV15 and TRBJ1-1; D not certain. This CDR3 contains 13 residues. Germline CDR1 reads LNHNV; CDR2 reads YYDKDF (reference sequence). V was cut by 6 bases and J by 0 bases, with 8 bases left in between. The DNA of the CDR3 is TGTGCCACCAGACAGAATATGAACACTGAAGCTTTCTTT. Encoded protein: CATRQNMNTEAFF.

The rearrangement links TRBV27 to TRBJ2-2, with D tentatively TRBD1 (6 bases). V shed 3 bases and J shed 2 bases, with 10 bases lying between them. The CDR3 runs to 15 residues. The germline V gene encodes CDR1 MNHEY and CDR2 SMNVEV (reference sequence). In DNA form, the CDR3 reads TGTGCCAGCAGTTTTACTGGGACAAACACCGGGGAGCTGTTTTTT. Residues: CASSFTGTNTGELFF.

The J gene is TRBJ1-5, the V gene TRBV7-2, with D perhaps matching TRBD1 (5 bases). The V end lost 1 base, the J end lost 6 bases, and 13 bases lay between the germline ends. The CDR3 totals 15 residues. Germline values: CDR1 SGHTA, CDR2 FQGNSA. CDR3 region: CASSLGPGGGQPQHF. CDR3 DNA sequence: TGTGCCAGCAGCTTAGGACCCGGCGGGGGTCAGCCCCAGCATTTT.

The CDR3 spells CASSLARTDEQYF. The CDR3 region has the DNA TGTGCCAGCAGCTTGGCTAGAACGGACGAGCAGTACTTC. V is TRBV5-4 and J is TRBJ2-7; D remains unclear. Germline CDR1 reads SGHNT; CDR2 reads YYREEE (reference sequence). The V end lost 0 bases, the J end lost 5 bases, and 9 bases lay between the germline ends. This CDR3 contains 13 residues.

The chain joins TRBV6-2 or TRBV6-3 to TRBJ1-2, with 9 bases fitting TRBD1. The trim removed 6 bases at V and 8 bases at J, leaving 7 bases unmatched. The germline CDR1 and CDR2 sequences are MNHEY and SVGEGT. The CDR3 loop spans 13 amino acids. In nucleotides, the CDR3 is TGTGCCAGCAGCTCGGGACAGGGTGGGGGCTACACCTTC. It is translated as CASSSGQGGGYTF.

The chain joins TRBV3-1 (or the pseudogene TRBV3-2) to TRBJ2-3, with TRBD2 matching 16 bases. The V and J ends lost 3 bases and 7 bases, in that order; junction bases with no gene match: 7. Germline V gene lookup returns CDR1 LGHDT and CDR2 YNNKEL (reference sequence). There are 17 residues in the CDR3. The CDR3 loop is CASSQGTSGGAQNTQYF. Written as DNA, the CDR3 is TGTGCCAGCAGCCAGGGGACTAGCGGGGGGGCCCAAAATACGCAGTATTTT.

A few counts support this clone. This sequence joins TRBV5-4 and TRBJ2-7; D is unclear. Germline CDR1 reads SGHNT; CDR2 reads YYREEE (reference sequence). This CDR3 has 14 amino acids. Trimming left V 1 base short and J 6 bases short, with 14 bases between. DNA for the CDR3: TGTGCCAGCAGCTTGACGGCTGAGAGGCGCGAGCAGTACTTC. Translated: CASSLTAERREQYF.